This paragraph covers one TCR beta chain sequence. With a J-beta primer mix and a sample-barcoded 5' primer, a second PCR ran roughly 7 to 11 cycles. TCRdb analysed the 5' RACE reads with MiXCR anew, one entry per CDR3 protein. The top ten clones hold around 30% of a sample with hundreds of thousands of distinct CDR3 sequences, about 59% of them seen once. This entry comes from a study of blood T cells in healthy people across ages. There are 14 residues in the CDR3. V was shortened by 5 bases and J by 4 bases, with 14 bases between the two germline ends. Germline V gives CDR1 MNHEY, CDR2 SVGAGI. This sequence joins TRBV6-5 and TRBJ1-2; D gene unclear. The sequence was collected from a man aged 25 to 40 in good health. Material: blood. CDR3 DNA: TGTGCCAGCAGTCAGTACTTAGGTGGCTATGGCTACACCTTC. It translates to CASSQYLGGYGYTF.